Sequencing of this TCR beta chain was carried out in a study of shared clonotypes between healthy human individuals. The germline V and J ends were trimmed by 7 bases and 8 bases, with 14 bases remaining between them. This CDR3 is 12 amino acids long. In germline, CDR1 is MNHNS, CDR2 SASEGT. TCRdb's copy holds only in-frame clones and misses some; the assay was immunoSEQ multiplex PCR. The sample records approximately 1,500,000 clones, roughly 96% being singletons. Donors, healthy HIV-negative adults, lacked recent acute infections or vaccinations. The J gene is TRBJ1-2, the V gene TRBV6-1, with unresolved D. The sample taken for sequencing was naive CD4+ T cells sorted from blood. Indicated subset: CD45RA+ positively selected. The TCR originated in a man aged 25 to 45 in good health. CDR3: CASKRLGDGYTF. In DNA form, the CDR3 reads TGTGCCAGCAAAAGGTTGGGAGACGGCTACACCTTC.